Detailed here is one T cell receptor beta chain. Its antigen is unknown. These data belong to a study of PD-1 blockade in mismatch repair-deficient tumors. Study findings and constraints: After pembrolizumab, tumor-resident clones rose rapidly, then generally contracted before radiologic responses.

Assay: immunoSEQ multiplex PCR; the TCRdb copy retains only in-frame clones and omits some. The top ten clones hold approximately 13% of a sample with around 120,000 clones, around 87% of them seen once. Germline-derived CDR1 and CDR2 are MDHEN and SYDVKM. The CDR3 loop spans 13 amino acids. With V trimmed by 0 bases and J by 9 bases, 3 bases remained unmatched. The receptor comes from an adult with mismatch repair-deficient cancer. Sequenced material: peripheral blood, taken 44 weeks after starting pembrolizumab. V is TRBV28 and J is TRBJ2-3; 7 bases are a match to TRBD2. CDR3 DNA: TGTGCCAGCAGTTTATGGGGGGAGGGGACGCAGTATTTT. Translated, it gives CASSLWGEGTQYF.